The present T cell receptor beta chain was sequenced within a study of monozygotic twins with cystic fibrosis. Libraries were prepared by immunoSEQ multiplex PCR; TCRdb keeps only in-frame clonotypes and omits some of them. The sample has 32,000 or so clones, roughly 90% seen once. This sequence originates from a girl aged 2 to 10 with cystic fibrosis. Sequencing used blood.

CDR3 nucleotide sequence: TGTGCCAGCAGCTTTATCGGAAAAAACATTCAGTACTTC. The encoded protein is CASSFIGKNIQYF. The J gene is TRBJ2-4, the V gene TRBV5-6; D uncertain. Trimming removed 2 bases from V and 4 bases from J, with 7 bases in between. Per germline, CDR1 SGHDT and CDR2 YYEEEE. The CDR3 contains 13 residues.